Below, 7 T cell receptor beta chains from the same sample are listed, as sequenced in a study of patients and donors after allogeneic stem cell transplantation. From the RT-PCR reads, TCRdb called clonotypes with MiXCR, one entry per CDR3 protein. The sample lists about 87,000 distinct CDR3 sequences; approximately 5.2% were seen once. The material sequenced was blood, either unsorted or a sorted T cell fraction (not recorded which). The receptors derive from a human donor who was either an allogeneic HSCT recipient or a stem cell or donor lymphocyte infusion donor (not recorded which). It is not recorded whose cells these are; they may come from a transplant donor.

This clonotype has ten or more counts. The chain has TRBV5-8 and TRBJ1-2; tentatively, D is TRBD1 (5 bases). CDR3 length: 13 amino acids. V lost 2 bases and J 9 bases, leaving 14 bases between the germline ends. Germline V gene sequence: CDR1 SGHTS, CDR2 YDEGEE. DNA for the CDR3: TGTGCCAGCAGCTTAACAGGTGGTAGGAGCTACACCTTC. This codes for CASSLTGGRSYTF.

This clonotype was found many times. The CDR3 here is CASTRTGGAGSGNTIYF. The CDR3 DNA follows: TGTGCCAGCACCCGGACAGGGGGCGCGGGATCTGGAAACACCATATATTTT. The chain links TRBV28 to TRBJ1-3, with 11 bases aligning to TRBD1. Trimming at V came to 7 bases and at J to 1 base, leaving 9 bases not matched to a gene. The germline V gene has CDR1 MDHEN and CDR2 SYDVKM. The CDR3 consists of 17 residues.

This clonotype has just a few counts. The CDR3 DNA follows: TGTGCCTGGAGTGTCGGAGGGGGGGGAGAGACCCAGTACTTC. Protein: CAWSVGGGGETQYF. The chain links TRBV30 to TRBJ2-5, with a tentative D call TRBD2 (7 bases). V gave up 0 bases and J gave up 4 bases, with 12 bases separating them. The length of the CDR3 is 14 residues. Germline assignment: CDR1 GTSNPN and CDR2 SVGIG (reference sequence). Full variable domain (rest looked up from reference TRBV30 and TRBJ2-5): SQTIHQWPATLVQPVGSPLSLECTVEGTSNPNLYWYRQAAGRGLQLLFYSVGIGQISSEVPQNLSASRPQDRQFILSSKKLLLSDSGFYLCAWSVGGGGETQYFGPGTRLLVL.

Ten or more counts support this clonotype. The rearrangement uses TRBV25-1 and TRBJ1-5, with D possibly TRBD1 on 5 matching bases. CDR3 length: 13 amino acids. Trimming removed 6 bases from V and 1 base from J, with 7 bases in between. Germline V gene lookup returns CDR1 MGHDK and CDR2 SYGVNS. The CDR3 here is CASSWGSNQPQHF. The CDR3 nucleotides are TGTGCCAGCAGCTGGGGGAGCAATCAGCCCCAGCATTTT. Based on the CDR3 plus reference TRBV25-1 and TRBJ1-5, the full variable domain is EADIYQTPRYLVIGTGKKITLECSQTMGHDKMYWYQQDPGMELHLIHYSYGVNSTEKGDLSSESTVSRIRTEHFPLTLESARPSHTSQYLCASSWGSNQPQHFGDGTRLSIL.

This clonotype was seen repeatedly, ten times or more. The rearrangement uses TRBV7-3 and TRBJ2-1; TRBD1 might be the D (6 bases). The germline CDR1 and CDR2 sequences are SGHTA and FQGTGA. V was cut by 4 bases and J by 2 bases, with 12 bases left in between. The CDR3 length is 15 residues. The CDR3 loop reads CASSSQGPPYNEQFF. The CDR3 nucleotides read TGTGCCAGCAGCTCACAGGGCCCCCCCTACAATGAGCAGTTCTTC.

J is TRBJ2-7 and V is TRBV24-1; D gene ambiguous. This CDR3 comprises 11 residues. Germline V gene lookup returns CDR1 KGHDR and CDR2 SFDVKD. Trimming took off 4 bases at V and 3 bases at J, with 3 bases between the two ends. CDR3 nucleotides: TGTGCCACCAGTGACCTCTACGAGCAGTACTTC. It is translated as CATSDLYEQYF.

Ten or more counts support this clonotype. The chain is built from TRBV6-4 and TRBJ2-2; 13 bases agree with TRBD2. This CDR3 has 15 amino acids. V gave up 3 bases and J gave up 6 bases; unmatched junction bases: 1. The germline CDR1 and CDR2 sequences are MRHNA and SNTAGT. DNA for the CDR3: TGTGCCAGCAGTGAACTAGCGGGAGGGCCCGGGGAGCTGTTTTTT. Amino acids: CASSELAGGPGELFF.